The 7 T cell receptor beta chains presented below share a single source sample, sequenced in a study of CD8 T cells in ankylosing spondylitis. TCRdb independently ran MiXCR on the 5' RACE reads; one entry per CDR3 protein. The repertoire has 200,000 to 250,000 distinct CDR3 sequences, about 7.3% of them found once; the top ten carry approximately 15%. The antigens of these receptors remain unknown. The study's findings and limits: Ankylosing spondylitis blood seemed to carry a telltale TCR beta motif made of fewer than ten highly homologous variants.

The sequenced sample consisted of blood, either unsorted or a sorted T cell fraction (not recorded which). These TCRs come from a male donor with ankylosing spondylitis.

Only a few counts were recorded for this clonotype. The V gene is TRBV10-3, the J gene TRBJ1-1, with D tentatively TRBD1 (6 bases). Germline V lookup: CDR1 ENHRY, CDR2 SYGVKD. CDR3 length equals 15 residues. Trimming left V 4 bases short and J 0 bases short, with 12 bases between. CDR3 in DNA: TGTGCCATCAGTGGGGGGACACTAATGAACACTGAAGCTTTCTTT. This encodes CAISGGTLMNTEAFF.

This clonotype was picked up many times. CDR3 sequence: CAIGRAGSNEQFF. CDR3 in DNA: TGTGCCATTGGTCGGGCAGGGTCCAATGAGCAGTTCTTC. The chain has TRBV27 and TRBJ2-1; weak D call: TRBD1 (5 bases). The CDR3 consists of 13 residues. The V and J ends lost 10 bases and 6 bases respectively, with 16 bases between them. Germline assignment: CDR1 MNHEY and CDR2 SMNVEV (reference sequence).

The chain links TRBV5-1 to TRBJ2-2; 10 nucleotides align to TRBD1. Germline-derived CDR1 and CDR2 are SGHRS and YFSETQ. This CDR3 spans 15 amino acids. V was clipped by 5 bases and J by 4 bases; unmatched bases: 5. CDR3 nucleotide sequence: TGCGCCAGCAGTCCCGGGACAGGGGCCACCGGGGAGCTGTTTTTT. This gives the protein CASSPGTGATGELFF.

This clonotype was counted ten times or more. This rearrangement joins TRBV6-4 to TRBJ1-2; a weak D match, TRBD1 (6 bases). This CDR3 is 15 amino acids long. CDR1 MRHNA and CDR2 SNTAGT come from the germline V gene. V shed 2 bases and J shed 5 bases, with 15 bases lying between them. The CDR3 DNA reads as TGTGCCAGCAGTGACGGGGACACGGGACTATATGGCTACACCTTC. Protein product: CASSDGDTGLYGYTF.

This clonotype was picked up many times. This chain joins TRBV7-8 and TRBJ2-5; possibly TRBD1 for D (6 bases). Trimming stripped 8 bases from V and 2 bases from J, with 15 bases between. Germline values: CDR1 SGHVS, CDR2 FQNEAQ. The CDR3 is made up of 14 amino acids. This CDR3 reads CASSAQDRQETQYF. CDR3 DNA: TGTGCCAGCTCGGCTCAGGACAGACAAGAGACCCAGTACTTC.

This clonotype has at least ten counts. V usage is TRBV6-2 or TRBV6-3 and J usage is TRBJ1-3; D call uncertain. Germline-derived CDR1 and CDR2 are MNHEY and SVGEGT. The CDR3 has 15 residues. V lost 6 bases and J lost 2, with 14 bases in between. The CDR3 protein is CASSPPRGTGNTIYF. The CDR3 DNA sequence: TGTGCCAGCAGCCCACCCCGAGGTACTGGAAACACCATATATTTT.

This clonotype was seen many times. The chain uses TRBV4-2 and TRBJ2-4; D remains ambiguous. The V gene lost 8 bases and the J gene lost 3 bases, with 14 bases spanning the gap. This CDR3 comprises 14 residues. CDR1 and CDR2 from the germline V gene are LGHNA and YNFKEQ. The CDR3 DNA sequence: TGTGCCAGCTCTCCTAAGTTGAGCAAAAACATTCAGTACTTC. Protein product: CASSPKLSKNIQYF.